The sequence of this T cell receptor (beta chain) was determined in a study of Ad26.COV2.S vaccination and SARS-CoV-2 variants. Across the study: Ad26.COV2.S given intramuscularly, once or twice 56 days apart.

This CDR3 spans 14 amino acids. V was clipped by 4 bases and J by 2 bases, with 10 bases between them. Germline V gene sequence: CDR1 LGHDT, CDR2 YNNKEL (reference sequence). Study outcomes and limitations: There was reportedly substantial breadth in spike-specific CD8+ and CD4+ T cell responses after vaccination. Participants given vaccine showed non-spike TCR breadth similar to that of placebo recipients.

The data were produced by immunoSEQ multiplex PCR, yet TCRdb's version contains in-frame clones alone and is incomplete. The sample includes around 300,000 clones, more than 85% of them seen just once. The treatment: around 19 received Ad26.COV2.S at low or high dose, single or two shots; several received placebo; per-sample allocation not given. It was on day 63 after the first vaccine or placebo injection that samples were taken. It was an adult aged 18-55 years in Boston who was the donor. A remark on this clone: Its matching antigen is unknown.

V gene TRBV3-1 (or the pseudogene TRBV3-2) combines with J gene TRBJ2-3; D unclear. This clonotype originated in a person aged 18-65 years who received the Ad26.COV2.S COVID-19 vaccine or a placebo. Sample: peripheral blood, taken in a trial of Ad26.COV2.S vaccine versus placebo. The DNA of the CDR3 is TGTGCCAGCAGCCCCTCCGTAAACACAGATACGCAGTATTTT. Translation gives CASSPSVNTDTQYF.